Each of the 4 T cell receptor beta chains below was sequenced from the same sample in a study of cytomegalovirus exposure and HLA in healthy donors. PCR employed 60 Vbeta and 13 Jbeta primers. The assay was immunoSEQ multiplex PCR, and TCRdb's table has in-frame clones only and misses some. Of over 130,000 clones in the sample, 70% were seen once. Sequenced input: PBMCs. The receptors shown here come from a woman aged 25 to 39 in good health and CMV-seronegative.

J is TRBJ2-7 and V is TRBV6-1; TRBD1 matches 7 bases. CDR3 size: 14 residues. The V gene end was trimmed by 10 bases and the J gene end by 1 base; junction bases not matched to a gene: 10. Germline CDR1 reads MNHNS; CDR2 reads SASEGT. This chain's CDR3 is CATGEPTGSYEQYF. Here the CDR3 DNA reads TGTGCCACAGGGGAACCGACAGGGTCCTACGAGCAGTACTTC.

V and J are TRBV10-3 and TRBJ2-7, with 9 bases identical to TRBD2. J lost 6 bases, V lost 10 bases, and 7 bases had no gene match. The CDR3 contains 12 residues. In germline, CDR1 is ENHRY, CDR2 SYGVKD. CDR3 sequence reads: CATRAGGGEQYV. The DNA for the CDR3 is TGTGCCACAAGAGCGGGGGGAGGCGAGCAGTACGTC.

V is TRBV7-9 and J is TRBJ2-1; TRBD1 matches 9 bases. The CDR3 sequence is 15 residues long. CDR1 is SEHNR and CDR2 is FQNEAQ in the germline V gene (reference sequence). J gave up 4 bases and V 3 bases, and 4 bases lay outside the gene matches. The CDR3 region is CASSFLDRGYNEQFF. DNA for the CDR3: TGTGCCAGCAGCTTTCTGGACAGGGGTTACAATGAGCAGTTCTTC.

This chain links TRBV30 with TRBJ2-5; maybe TRBD1 (5 bases). V lost 0 bases, J lost 1 base, and 12 bases lay in between. Looked up from germline, CDR1 is GTSNPN and CDR2 is SVGIG (reference sequence). The CDR3 is made up of 15 amino acids. DNA of the CDR3: TGTGCCTGGAGTGTAATTGGGGCCTTCCAAGAGACCCAGTACTTC. Its translation is CAWSVIGAFQETQYF. The whole variable domain, remainder taken from reference TRBV30 and TRBJ2-5, is SQTIHQWPATLVQPVGSPLSLECTVEGTSNPNLYWYRQAAGRGLQLLFYSVGIGQISSEVPQNLSASRPQDRQFILSSKKLLLSDSGFYLCAWSVIGAFQETQYFGPGTRLLVL.